This TCR beta chain originates from a study of T cell clonality in common variable immunodeficiency. This clone appeared many times. Sequencing ends 3 residues short of the CDR3 end; the germline J gene provides the rest. Both groups were predominantly of Caucasian heritage. The method was immunoSEQ multiplex PCR; TCRdb's version includes in-frame clones alone and lacks a portion of them. The sample has some 60,000 clones, none seen only once. The germline V and J ends were trimmed by 8 bases and 7 bases, with 4 bases remaining between them. Germline V gene data show CDR1 as MNHEY and CDR2 as SVGEGT. The CDR3 sequence is 9 residues long.

This rearrangement joins TRBV6-2 or TRBV6-3 to TRBJ2-3; D gene uncertain. The receptor comes from a person aged 18-70 years in good health. The sample consisted of peripheral blood mononuclear cells. CDR3 DNA, as far as it was read: TGTGCCAGCGGGCATACG. It yields the protein CASGHT. The entire CDR3 protein is CASGHTQYF.